This T cell receptor (beta chain) originates from a study of blood T cell repertoires in COVID-19. CDR1 is MNHEY and CDR2 is SVGAGI in the germline V gene. V gave up 6 bases and J gave up 7 bases, with 15 bases separating them. The length of the CDR3 is 13 residues. Sequencing was performed with immunoSEQ multiplex PCR; in TCRdb, only in-frame clones are kept and a portion is missing. This sample has approximately 190,000 clones, with around nine tenths found just once. The receptor was isolated from a man aged 55 to 70 with active or convalescent COVID-19. Input material: peripheral blood. This chain connects TRBV6-5 to TRBJ1-1; D unresolved. The CDR3 DNA reads TGTGCCAGCAGCCTTGTAACGGAGGATGAAGCTTTCTTT. Translation gives CASSLVTEDEAFF.